Reported below is one T cell receptor beta chain. This clonotype was detected many times. The clone's antigen remains unknown. No much larger clone exists at a distance of one base, and base qualities are not known. This sample is part of a study of blood T cells in healthy people across ages (dated by TCRdb to the mid-2010s). General notes on the study: In model experiments, roughly one uniquely barcoded TCR beta cDNA molecule per two T cells was captured by template switching. Using deep sequencing normalized with unique cDNA molecular identifiers, the study measured how TCR beta repertoire diversity changes with age. The donors were divided into four age groups: young (average around 15 years), middle-aged (around 37), aged (about 61) and long-lived (roughly 82). Using the same blood draw, the study looked at two additional independent replicas of 1 million unique cDNA reads for two donors, one aged 18 to 30 and the other aged 80 or older.

Systemically healthy Caucasian individuals from Russia, 35 to 50 in total and aged roughly 6 to 100 years, were included as donors. Each donor gave around 9.9 milliliters of peripheral blood, collected into EDTA-treated Vacutainer tubes. Ficoll-Paque density-gradient centrifugation was used to isolate PBMCs, with at least 7 million obtained per sample. Trizol reagent was used to extract total RNA from the PBMCs, yielding at least 6 micrograms per sample. Naive CD45RAhigh/CD27high T cell percentages were measured by flow cytometry on a PBMC aliquot from every donor. What the research found in general, with its limitations: Estimates of total diversity based on one million sequenced T cells were regarded as lower bounds and as underestimates. Observed TCR beta diversity correlated strongly with the percentage of naive T cells measured by flow cytometry. Because the CMV infection status of the donors was unknown, age-related changes in expanded clonotypes may potentially have been confounded. Since profiling was done on bulk unsorted PBMCs, naive and antigen-experienced compartments could not be conclusively compared. Observed TCR beta diversity per million T cells fell roughly linearly with age, and a significant reduction was already apparent by age roughly 40. Compared with the aged group, more naive CD4+ T cells, fewer expanded clones and increased TCR diversity were shown by the long-lived group, suggesting age selection.

Receptor amplification or capture employed 5' RACE. Sequencing was performed on an Illumina HiSeq 2500. A second PCR of roughly 7 to 12 cycles was run with a J-beta primer mix and a sample-barcoded 5' primer. A unique molecular identifier was introduced onto each TCR beta cDNA molecule by a template-switch 5' adaptor carrying 12 random nucleotides. Each sample yielded at least 2.5 million CDR3-containing paired-end reads. The Mint cDNA synthesis kit, primed by a TRBC-specific oligonucleotide, was used to synthesize first-strand cDNA from all RNA. Following uracil-DNA glycosylase treatment, all cDNA underwent a first 18-cycle PCR with the universal primers M1SS and BC2_uni_R. Regarding the original processing steps: Normalization of each sample was performed by random selection of 1 million high-quality reads, each carrying a distinct molecular identifier. Instead of being binned into consensus sequences, reads that shared molecular identifiers were thrown out. MiTCR, run with a Q25 quality threshold and the strictest error-elimination algorithm, handled CDR3 identification, clonotype clustering and error correction. A nonparametric unseen species model using Euler transformation provided a lower-bound estimate of total TCR beta diversity. In-frame beta chains were kept once TCRdb had trimmed the public reads at Q25 with fastp and called clones with MiXCR. Merged by CDR3 protein, the rows form single entries marked with the most common genes and DNA. TCRdb's processing, not the study's, gives the V and J calls here. Present in this sample are about 500,000 distinct CDR3 sequences, 24% of which were seen just once. The ten largest account for roughly 9% of the sample.

The sample was also reused in another study, on T cells of mothers and their children. That second report states: Donors were nine systemically healthy Caucasian individuals: three mothers and their six children. cDNA synthesis used all of the extracted RNA, with 1.5 ug of RNA in each 15 ul reaction. In the second PCR, sample barcodes and 2-4 random nucleotides were introduced via the M1S primer. Over 8 million TCR beta CDR3 reads were obtained for each mother, and approximately 3 million reads were obtained for each child. Thymic selection similarly shapes TCR recombination output in related and unrelated pairs, with minor effect from inherited differences. Normalized repertoire overlap was always slightly but never significantly higher in related than unrelated mother-child pairs. With a sensitivity of roughly 93 clones per million clonotypes, no persistent microchimeric T cell clones were detected. Deep NGS was used in the study to compare the TCR beta repertoires of mothers and children and to look for features that separate related mother-child pairs from unrelated individuals. Mothers averaged approximately 40 +/- 4 years of age and children averaged around 11 +/- 4 years. After adapter ligation with NEBNext reagents, the libraries were sequenced on Illumina HiSeq 2000 with 100+100 nt paired-end reads. To prevent cross-contamination, the mother and child libraries were prepared a month apart and were sequenced in separate runs. Between about 500,000 and 2,100,000 distinct TCR beta clonotypes were identified per donor. Naive TCR beta clonotypes were estimated from low-frequency clonotypes matched to each donor's FACS-determined naive share, without sorting.

The clonotype comes from a boy aged 10-17 years in good health. The specimen was blood.

The CDR3 region: CASSVDLGGYTF. The nucleotide sequence reads TGTGCCAGCAGCGTAGACTTGGGTGGCTACACCTTC. The V gene is TRBV7-9 and the J gene is TRBJ1-2, with the D gene not confidently named. The CDR3 spans 12 residues, from the cysteine through the phenylalanine. The DNA shown is the 36-base CDR3, in frame from base 1. The V and J ends are trimmed by 5 bases and 7 bases, leaving 11 bases between them. The germline V gene (reference sequence) provides CDR1 SEHNR and CDR2 FQNEAQ. Outside the CDR3, residues come from the reference TRBV7-9 and TRBJ1-2 proteins, so the full variable domain is: DTGVSQNPRHKITKRGQNVTFRCDPISEHNRLYWYRQTLGQGPEFLTYFQNEAQLEKSRLLSDRFSAERPKGSFSTLEIQRTEQGDSAMYLCASSVDLGGYTFGSGTRLTVV.